A single sample is the source of the 18 T cell receptor beta chains below, sequenced in a study of shared T cell receptors in the human thymus. TCRdb's table, derived via immunoSEQ multiplex PCR, lists solely in-frame clones and lacks some. The table includes hundreds of thousands of clones, around 87% detected once. The sample was also linked to a second study, of human thymus T cells.

Sequencing was performed on thymocytes. All receptors come from a boy in the first two years of life with a congenital heart defect.

Here the CDR3 DNA reads TGTGCCAGCAGTTTGGGGGACAGGGGATTCACCGGGGAGCTGTTTTTT. Protein sequence: CASSLGDRGFTGELFF. The chain carries TRBV28 and TRBJ2-2, with 10 bases identical to TRBD1. The CDR3 extends over 16 amino acids. Per the germline V gene, CDR1 is MDHEN and CDR2 is SYDVKM. V was pared by 3 bases and J by 4 bases, with 5 bases of the junction left unmatched.

This clone has only one observation. The V and J genes are TRBV4-2 and TRBJ2-1, with 8 bases aligning to TRBD2. The V and J ends lost 0 bases and 3 bases, in that order; junction bases with no gene match: 7. This CDR3 is built from 17 residues. Per the germline V gene, CDR1 is LGHNA and CDR2 is YNFKEQ. CDR3 in DNA: TGTGCCAGCAGCCAAGAGTGGGTGCGGGGGGACTACAATGAGCAGTTCTTC. Translating it yields CASSQEWVRGDYNEQFF.

V and J are TRBV28 and TRBJ1-3; 7 nucleotides match TRBD1. The CDR3 length is 16 residues. Germline CDR1 and CDR2: MDHEN and SYDVKM. Trimming cost V 5 bases and J 0 bases; bases outside gene matches: 7. The DNA of the CDR3 is TGTGCCAGCAGTCCTCCGGGACAGTTCTCTGGAAACACCATATATTTT. Translation gives CASSPPGQFSGNTIYF.

The chain combines TRBV4-1 with TRBJ2-7, with D tentatively TRBD2 (6 bases). The CDR3 loop spans 18 amino acids. Germline CDR1 MGHRA, CDR2 YSYEKL. V was trimmed by 0 bases and J by 0 bases, leaving 18 bases between them. CDR3 loop: CASSQDTSRGGASYEQYF. CDR3 coding DNA: TGCGCCAGCAGCCAAGATACGTCCCGCGGAGGGGCCTCCTACGAGCAGTACTTC.

The chain links TRBV27 to TRBJ2-7; TRBD2 agrees at 7 bases. The CDR3 runs to 20 residues. Trimming removed 6 bases from V and 0 bases from J; junction bases left unmatched: 23. Germline loops: CDR1 MNHEY, CDR2 SMNVEV (reference sequence). The CDR3 DNA reads as TGTGCCAGCAGCCTAATGGGCGCGTCCCCTTGGGCTAGCGGCTCCTACGAGCAGTACTTC. Residues: CASSLMGASPWASGSYEQYF.

The V and J genes are TRBV6-1 and TRBJ2-7; D perhaps matches TRBD1 (8 bases). This CDR3 is built from 15 residues. Germline V gene sequence: CDR1 MNHNS, CDR2 SASEGT. Trimming pared 6 bases from V and 0 bases from J, leaving 15 bases between. The CDR3 DNA sequence: TGTGCCAGCAGCCCAAACAGGGGGGGCTCCTACGAGCAGTACTTC. It codes for CASSPNRGGSYEQYF.

V gene TRBV15 combines with J gene TRBJ2-7; D is unresolved. The CDR3 runs to 12 residues. CDR1 is LNHNV, CDR2 YYDKDF, per germline (reference sequence). V was cut by 6 bases and J by 0 bases, with 6 bases left in between. The CDR3, as DNA: TGTGCCACCAGTGGCATCTCCTACGAGCAGTACTTC. It translates to CATSGISYEQYF.

The chain links TRBV28 to TRBJ2-7, with TRBD2 matching over 7 bases. This CDR3 is 16 amino acids long. Germline V gives CDR1 MDHEN, CDR2 SYDVKM. V shed 3 bases and J 0 bases; nucleotides not matched to a gene: 8. Here the CDR3 reads CASSFFGGRVSYEQYF. CDR3 in DNA: TGTGCCAGCAGTTTTTTTGGCGGGAGAGTCTCCTACGAGCAGTACTTC. Drawing the rest from reference TRBV28 and TRBJ2-7, the complete variable domain is DVKVTQSSRYLVKRTGEKVFLECVQDMDHENMFWYRQDPGLGLRLIYFSYDVKMKEKGDIPEGYSVSREKKERFSLILESASTNQTSMYLCASSFFGGRVSYEQYFGPGTRLTVT.

This chain joins TRBV6-5 and TRBJ2-7; D may be TRBD1 (6 bases). The germline CDR1 and CDR2 sequences are MNHEY and SVGAGI. The CDR3 has 15 amino acids. Trimming shortened V by 4 bases and J by 1 base, and 14 bases separated the two germline ends. The CDR3 DNA is TGTGCCAGCAGTTCGACAGGCCTTGGATCCTACGAGCAGTACTTC. Translation gives CASSSTGLGSYEQYF.

V and J are TRBV15 and TRBJ2-6, with 7 bases lining up with TRBD1. This CDR3 has 18 residues. Germline assignment: CDR1 LNHNV and CDR2 YYDKDF (reference sequence). The V gene end was trimmed by 5 bases and the J gene end by 0 bases; junction bases not matched to a gene: 10. CDR3 coding DNA: TGTGCCACCAGCCCACGACAGGGTGCCCTCTCTGGGGCCAACGTCCTGACTTTC. This codes for CATSPRQGALSGANVLTF.

This clone was seen a single time. The chain employs TRBV27 and TRBJ2-7, with 7 bases that match TRBD1. CDR3 size: 13 residues. Germline assignment: CDR1 MNHEY and CDR2 SMNVEV (reference sequence). V dropped 8 bases and J dropped 5; count of bases not matched to a gene: 9. This chain's CDR3 is CASSGGKPHEQYF. The CDR3 coding sequence is TGTGCCAGCTCAGGGGGAAAACCCCACGAGCAGTACTTC.

This sequence joins TRBV25-1 and TRBJ2-1, with 13 bases that match TRBD2. Germline V gene lookup returns CDR1 MGHDK and CDR2 SYGVNS. Trimming at V came to 0 bases and at J to 2 bases, leaving 4 bases not matched to a gene. The CDR3 consists of 18 residues. Written as DNA, the CDR3 is TGTGCCAGCAGTGAATATGGACTAGCGGGGGTGCCCTACAATGAGCAGTTCTTC. This gives the protein CASSEYGLAGVPYNEQFF.

V and J are TRBV2 and TRBJ2-1, with TRBD2 matching over 11 bases. The CDR3 loop spans 13 amino acids. Unmatched junction bases numbered 5, after V lost 10 bases and J lost 6 bases. Looked up from germline, CDR1 is SNHLY and CDR2 is FYNNEI. The DNA for the CDR3 is TGTGCCACCAAGACTAGCGGGATCAATGAGCAGTTCTTC. Translated: CATKTSGINEQFF.

The chain carries TRBV30 and TRBJ2-5; 15 nucleotides match TRBD2. CDR1 and CDR2 from the germline V gene are GTSNPN and SVGIG (reference sequence). Trimming took 3 bases from V and 2 from J; bases not matched to a gene: 7. CDR3 length: 17 amino acids. DNA for the CDR3: TGTGCCTGGAGCGAACCGGGACTAGCGGGAGGTCAAGAGACCCAGTACTTC. Its protein product is CAWSEPGLAGGQETQYF.

This chain uses TRBV14 with TRBJ2-1; 12 bases agree with TRBD2. The ends lost 4 bases at V and 0 bases at J; junction bases unmatched: 4. The CDR3 extends over 17 amino acids. Germline lookup yields CDR1 SGHDN and CDR2 FVKESK. The chain's CDR3 is CASSPWTSGISYNEQFF. Written as DNA, the CDR3 is TGTGCCAGCAGCCCTTGGACTAGCGGGATCTCCTACAATGAGCAGTTCTTC. Full variable domain (remainder filled in from reference TRBV14 and TRBJ2-1): EAGVTQFPSHSVIEKGQTVTLRCDPISGHDNLYWYRRVMGKEIKFLLHFVKESKQDESGMPNNRFLAERTGGTYSTLKVQPAELEDSGVYFCASSPWTSGISYNEQFFGPGTRLTVL.

The chain couples TRBV28 to TRBJ1-6; 10 nucleotides agree with TRBD1. This CDR3 has 16 residues. Trimming removed 4 bases from V and 8 bases from J; junction bases left unmatched: 8. CDR1 and CDR2 from the germline V gene are MDHEN and SYDVKM. In nucleotides, the CDR3 is TGTGCCAGCAGTTATTCGGACAGGGGGGAGTATTCACCCCTCCACTTT. Its translation is CASSYSDRGEYSPLHF.

For this clone: The junction and the germline gene differ at one end; a read error may be behind it. The chain combines TRBV6-6 with TRBJ1-3; 9 bases are shared with TRBD1. The germline V gene has CDR1 MNHNY and CDR2 SVGAGI (reference sequence). The CDR3 is 13 amino acids. DNA of the CDR3: TGTGCCAGCAGTTATAAGGGACAGGGAGGGGTAACTTTT. Encoded protein: CASSYKGQGGVTF.

The chain couples TRBV28 to TRBJ1-5, with D possibly being TRBD1 (6 bases). The CDR3 length is 16 residues. V gave up 5 bases and J gave up 2 bases, with 16 bases separating them. Germline CDR1 is MDHEN and CDR2 is SYDVKM. The CDR3 DNA reads TGTGCCAGCAGTCCCCCACCCCGACAGGGCAATCAGCCCCAGCATTTT. Translated, it gives CASSPPPRQGNQPQHF.